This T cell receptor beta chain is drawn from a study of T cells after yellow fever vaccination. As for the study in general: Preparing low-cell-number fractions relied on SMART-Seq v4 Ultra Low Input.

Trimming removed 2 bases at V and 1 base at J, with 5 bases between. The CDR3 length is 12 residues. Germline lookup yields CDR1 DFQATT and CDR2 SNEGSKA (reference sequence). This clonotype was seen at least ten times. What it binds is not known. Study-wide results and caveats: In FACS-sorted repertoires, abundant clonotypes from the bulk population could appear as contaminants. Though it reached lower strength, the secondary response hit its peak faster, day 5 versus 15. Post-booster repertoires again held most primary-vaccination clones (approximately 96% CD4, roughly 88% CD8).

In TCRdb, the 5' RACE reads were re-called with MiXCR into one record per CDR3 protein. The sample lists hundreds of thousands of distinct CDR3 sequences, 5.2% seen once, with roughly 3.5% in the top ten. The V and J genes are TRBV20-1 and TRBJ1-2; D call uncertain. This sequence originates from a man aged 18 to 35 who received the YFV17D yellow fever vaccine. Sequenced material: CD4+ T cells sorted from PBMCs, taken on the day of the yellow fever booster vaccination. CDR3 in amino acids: CSARRLNYGYTF. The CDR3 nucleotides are TGCAGTGCTAGACGCCTTAACTATGGCTACACCTTC.